This T cell receptor beta chain came from a study of low-dose radiotherapy and immunotherapy resistance in tumors. Overall study: The authors gave intravenous cyclophosphamide 200 mg/m2 every two weeks, one day before radiation and immunotherapy.

Time point defined: after trial treatment. Stated treatment: LDRT plus nivolumab, ipilimumab, low-dose cyclophosphamide and aspirin (RACIN trial). Primers targeting TRAV and TRBV primed first-strand cDNA, covering alpha and beta chains. With a V-primer adapter and a constant-region primer, TCRs were amplified for approximately 19 PCR cycles. TCRdb ran MiXCR on the reads and lists one entry per CDR3 protein. The data hold approximately 91,000 distinct CDR3 sequences, with 20% to 25% observed a single time. This clonotype was counted many times. The CDR3 spans 18 residues. The germline gives CDR1 MDHEN, CDR2 SYDVKM. V lost 1 base, J lost 2 bases, and 19 bases lay in between.

Source: PBMCs, taken after low-dose radiotherapy plus immunotherapy. The chain uses TRBV28 and TRBJ2-3; a weak D match, TRBD1 (5 bases). This receptor was obtained from a female donor with ovarian cancer. CDR3 loop: CASSLLGVLAPTTDTQYF. In nucleotides, the CDR3 is TGTGCCAGCAGTTTATTAGGGGTCCTGGCGCCTACCACAGATACGCAGTATTTT.